This T cell receptor beta chain appears in the sequencing data of a study of blood T cell repertoires in COVID-19. Study summary: Researchers got acute and convalescent COVID-19 samples from the United States, Italy and Spain. From T cells, B-cell-depleted T cells, or PBMCs came the material, which was cDNA or gDNA.

The germline V gene encodes CDR1 MDHEN and CDR2 SYDVKM. The CDR3 runs 18 residues. The V gene end was trimmed by 5 bases and the J gene end by 5 bases; junction bases not matched to a gene: 14. Per the authors' pipeline: Estimation of nucleated cell counts relied on the amplification of reference gene primers. Measured with immunoSEQ multiplex PCR; TCRdb has only the in-frame clones, and not every one. V and J calls and clone size follow that table, whereas D and trimming were derived from the DNA. The sample contains more than 50,000 clones, around 87% of which appear only once. The receptor's source is a human donor in a cohort sampled during active COVID-19. This chain uses TRBV28 with TRBJ2-3; 12 bases line up with TRBD2. Sample: peripheral blood. CDR3 sequence reads: CASSPTPSGRAYLDTQYF. The CDR3 DNA sequence: TGTGCCAGCAGTCCAACCCCTAGCGGGAGGGCCTATTTAGATACGCAGTATTTT. Based on the CDR3 plus reference TRBV28 and TRBJ2-3, the full variable domain is DVKVTQSSRYLVKRTGEKVFLECVQDMDHENMFWYRQDPGLGLRLIYFSYDVKMKEKGDIPEGYSVSREKKERFSLILESASTNQTSMYLCASSPTPSGRAYLDTQYFGPGTRLTVL.